This T cell receptor (beta chain) was sequenced for a study of T cell responses to AZD1222 COVID-19 vaccine. CDR1 and CDR2 (germline): MNHNS, SASEGT. V shed 6 bases and J 3 bases; nucleotides not matched to a gene: 8. CDR3 length equals 15 residues. Here immunoSEQ multiplex PCR was the method, and the copy in TCRdb shows in-frame clones only, minus some. The data show about 100,000 clones, with roughly 86% seen just once and approximately 3% held by the top ten. The sample was peripheral blood, taken 28 days after the second dose of the MenACWY control vaccine. The chain employs TRBV6-1 and TRBJ2-7, with 10 bases matching TRBD2. The clonotype comes from an adult who received the MenACWY meningococcal vaccine as a control. The DNA of the CDR3 is TGTGCCAGCAGAAACCTAGCGGGGGTTGACTACGAGCAGTACTTC. Its protein product is CASRNLAGVDYEQYF.